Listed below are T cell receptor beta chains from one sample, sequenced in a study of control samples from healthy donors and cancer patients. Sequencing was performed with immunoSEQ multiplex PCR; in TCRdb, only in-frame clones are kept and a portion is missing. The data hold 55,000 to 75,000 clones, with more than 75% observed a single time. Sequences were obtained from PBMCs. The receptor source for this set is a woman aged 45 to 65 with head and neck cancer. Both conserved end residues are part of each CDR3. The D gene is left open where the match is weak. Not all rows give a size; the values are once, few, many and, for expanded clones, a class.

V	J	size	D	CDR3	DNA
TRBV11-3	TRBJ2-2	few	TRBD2	CASSLDEGGYTGELFF	TGTGCCAGCAGCTTAGATGAGGGAGGGTACACCGGGGAGCTGTTTTTT
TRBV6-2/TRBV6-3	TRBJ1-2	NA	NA	CASTPWGDYGYTF	TGTGCCAGCACCCCTTGGGGGGACTATGGCTACACCTTC
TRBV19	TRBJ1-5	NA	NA	CASSTRGGEGQPQHF	TGTGCCAGTAGTACCCGTGGGGGGGAGGGTCAGCCCCAGCATTTT
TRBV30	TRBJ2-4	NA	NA	CAWSVYSGAKNIQYF	TGTGCCTGGAGTGTTTACAGTGGGGCCAAAAACATTCAGTACTTC
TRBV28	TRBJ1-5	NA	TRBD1	CASGLAGQGYQPQHF	TGTGCCAGCGGCCTGGCCGGACAGGGCTACCAGCCCCAGCATTTT
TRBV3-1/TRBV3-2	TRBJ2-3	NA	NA	CASSQALTDTQYF	TGTGCCAGCAGCCAGGCCCTCACAGATACGCAGTATTTT
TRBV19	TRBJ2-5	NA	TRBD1	CASSMGTGLETQYF	TGTGCCAGTAGTATGGGGACAGGATTAGAGACCCAGTACTTC
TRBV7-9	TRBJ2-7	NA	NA	CASRAGISYEQYF	TGTGCCAGCAGGGCCGGGATCTCCTACGAGCAGTACTTC
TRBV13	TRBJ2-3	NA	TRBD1	CASSSTGFTDTQYF	TGTGCCAGCAGCTCGACAGGGTTCACAGATACGCAGTATTTT
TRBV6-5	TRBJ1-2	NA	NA	CASSYRDNYGYTF	TGTGCCAGCAGTTACAGGGATAACTATGGCTACACCTTC
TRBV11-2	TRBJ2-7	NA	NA	CASSRGQSYEQYF	TGTGCCAGCAGCCGCGGACAGTCCTACGAGCAGTACTTC
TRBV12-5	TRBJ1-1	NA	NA	CASGLGVTEAFF	TGTGCTAGTGGTTTGGGGGTTACTGAAGCTTTCTTT
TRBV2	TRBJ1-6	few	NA	CASSGNRGSPLHF	TGTGCCAGCAGTGGGAACAGAGGTTCACCCCTCCACTTT
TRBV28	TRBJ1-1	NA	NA	CASSLYAEAFF	TGTGCCAGCAGTTTATACGCTGAAGCTTTCTTT
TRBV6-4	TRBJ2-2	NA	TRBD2	CASSDGGDSRELFF	TGTGCCAGCAGTGACGGGGGGGACTCCCGGGAGCTGTTTTTT
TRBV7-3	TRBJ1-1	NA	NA	CASSYQRNTEAFF	TGTGCCAGCAGCTATCAGAGGAACACTGAAGCTTTCTTT
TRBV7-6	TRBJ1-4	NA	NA	CASSFLGAGNEKLFF	TGTGCCAGCAGCTTCCTCGGGGCTGGTAATGAAAAACTGTTTTTT
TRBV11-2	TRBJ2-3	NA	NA	CASSLGVPRTDTQYF	TGTGCCAGCAGCTTAGGAGTGCCTCGCACAGATACGCAGTATTTT
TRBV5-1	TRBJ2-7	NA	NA	CASSLVWGTEEQYF	TGCGCCAGCAGCTTGGTTTGGGGTACGGAGGAGCAGTACTTC
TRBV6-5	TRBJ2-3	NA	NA	CATRTGRSTDTQYF	TGTGCCACTCGAACGGGACGGAGCACAGATACGCAGTATTTT
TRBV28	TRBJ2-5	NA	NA	CASSLWDRGRGGETQYF	TGTGCCAGCAGTTTATGGGACAGAGGGAGAGGAGGAGAGACCCAGTACTTC
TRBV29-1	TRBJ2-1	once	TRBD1	CSVDGQAYNEQFF	TGCAGCGTTGACGGACAGGCTTACAATGAGCAGTTCTTC
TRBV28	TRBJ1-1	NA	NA	CASSLYAGGGEAFF	TGTGCCAGCAGTTTATACGCCGGAGGGGGTGAAGCTTTCTTT
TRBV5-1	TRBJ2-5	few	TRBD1	CASSWGQLKETQYF	TGCGCCAGCAGCTGGGGACAGCTAAAAGAGACCCAGTACTTC
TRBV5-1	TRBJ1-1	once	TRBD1	CASSQDLTGRTEAFF	TGCGCCAGCAGCCAAGATCTGACAGGGAGGACTGAAGCTTTCTTT
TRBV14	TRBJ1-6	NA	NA	CASSQDTGTDSPLHF	TGTGCCAGCAGCCAAGATACAGGGACCGATTCACCCCTCCACTTT
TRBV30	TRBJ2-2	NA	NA	CAWNDRKNTGELFF	TGTGCCTGGAATGACCGAAAGAACACCGGGGAGCTGTTTTTT
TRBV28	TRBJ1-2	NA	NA	CASTPGANYGYTF	TGTGCCAGCACCCCCGGGGCTAACTATGGCTACACCTTC
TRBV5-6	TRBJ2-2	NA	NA	CASSLAVTTGTGELFF	TGTGCCAGCAGCTTGGCTGTTACAACAGGGACCGGGGAGCTGTTTTTT
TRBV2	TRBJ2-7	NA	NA	CASSELLKSEQYF	TGTGCCAGCAGTGAATTACTGAAGAGCGAGCAGTACTTC
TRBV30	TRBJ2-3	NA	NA	CAWSGPTSTQYF	TGTGCCTGGAGTGGACCTACAAGTACGCAGTATTTT
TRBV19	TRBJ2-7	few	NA	CASSRGIDNEQYF	TGTGCCAGTAGTAGAGGGATTGATAACGAGCAGTACTTC
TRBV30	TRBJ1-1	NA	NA	CAWSVRGQNTEAFF	TGTGCCTGGAGTGTACGGGGACAAAACACTGAAGCTTTCTTT
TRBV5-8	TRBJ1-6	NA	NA	CASSDSPPEPLHF	TGTGCCAGCAGCGATTCTCCTCCCGAACCCCTCCACTTT
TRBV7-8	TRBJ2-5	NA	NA	CASSPSQFSAQYF	TGTGCCAGCAGCCCAAGTCAGTTCTCGGCCCAGTACTTC
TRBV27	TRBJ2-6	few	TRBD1	CASSLMPLPDRGVGANVLTF	TGTGCCAGCAGTTTAATGCCCCTGCCGGACAGGGGGGTTGGGGCCAACGTCCTGACTTTC
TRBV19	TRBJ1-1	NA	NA	CASSAGMGEAFF	TGTGCCAGTAGTGCAGGGATGGGTGAAGCTTTCTTT
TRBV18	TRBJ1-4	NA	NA	CASSPGGQREKLFF	TGTGCCAGCTCACCAGGAGGGCAGCGAGAAAAACTGTTTTTT
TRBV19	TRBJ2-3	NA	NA	CASSFGPLSTDTQYF	TGTGCCAGTAGTTTCGGACCCTTAAGCACAGATACGCAGTATTTT
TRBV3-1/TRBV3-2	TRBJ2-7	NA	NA	CASSQASYYEQYF	TGTGCCAGCAGCCAAGCTTCTTACTACGAGCAGTACTTC
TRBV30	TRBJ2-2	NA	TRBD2	CAWTGLAGVNTGELFF	TGTGCCTGGACCGGACTAGCGGGAGTCAATACCGGGGAGCTGTTTTTT
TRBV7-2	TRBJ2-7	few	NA	CASSPYLGQGDEQYF	TGTGCCAGCAGCCCCTACCTCGGGCAGGGTGACGAGCAGTACTTC